This note documents a single T cell receptor beta chain sequence. Libraries were prepared by immunoSEQ multiplex PCR; TCRdb keeps only in-frame clonotypes and omits some of them. The data hold about 270,000 clones, with roughly nine tenths observed a single time. The data derive from a study of blood T cell repertoires in COVID-19. V was clipped by 0 bases and J by 6 bases; unmatched bases: 5. The CDR3 loop spans 16 amino acids. The germline V gene encodes CDR1 SGHNT and CDR2 YYREEE (reference sequence). Participants reported their clinical history, and cohort assignment relied on those reports. The TCR originated in a woman aged 18-30 years who had recovered from COVID-19. The sample consisted of PBMCs or T cells enriched from blood (not recorded which). This chain connects TRBV5-4 to TRBJ1-6, with 8 bases identical to TRBD1. This chain's CDR3 is CASSLGGQGVNSPLHF. The CDR3 nucleotides are TGTGCCAGCAGCTTGGGTGGACAGGGAGTTAATTCACCCCTCCACTTT.